The present entry profiles one T cell receptor (beta chain) with its context. This sample was included in a study of blood T cell repertoires in COVID-19. Generated by immunoSEQ multiplex PCR, the TCRdb table keeps only in-frame clones and is missing some. The data show approximately 300,000 clones, more than 70% seen once. Germline V lookup: CDR1 MDHEN, CDR2 SYDVKM. The CDR3 loop spans 13 amino acids. V shed 5 bases and J shed 7 bases, with 12 bases lying between them. Specimen: peripheral blood. J is TRBJ1-5 and V is TRBV28; possibly TRBD1 for D (6 bases). This sequence originates from a woman aged 45-65 years with acute or convalescent COVID-19. The CDR3 DNA is TGTGCCAGCAGTCCGACAGGACCCCAGCCCCAGCATTTT. Protein sequence: CASSPTGPQPQHF.